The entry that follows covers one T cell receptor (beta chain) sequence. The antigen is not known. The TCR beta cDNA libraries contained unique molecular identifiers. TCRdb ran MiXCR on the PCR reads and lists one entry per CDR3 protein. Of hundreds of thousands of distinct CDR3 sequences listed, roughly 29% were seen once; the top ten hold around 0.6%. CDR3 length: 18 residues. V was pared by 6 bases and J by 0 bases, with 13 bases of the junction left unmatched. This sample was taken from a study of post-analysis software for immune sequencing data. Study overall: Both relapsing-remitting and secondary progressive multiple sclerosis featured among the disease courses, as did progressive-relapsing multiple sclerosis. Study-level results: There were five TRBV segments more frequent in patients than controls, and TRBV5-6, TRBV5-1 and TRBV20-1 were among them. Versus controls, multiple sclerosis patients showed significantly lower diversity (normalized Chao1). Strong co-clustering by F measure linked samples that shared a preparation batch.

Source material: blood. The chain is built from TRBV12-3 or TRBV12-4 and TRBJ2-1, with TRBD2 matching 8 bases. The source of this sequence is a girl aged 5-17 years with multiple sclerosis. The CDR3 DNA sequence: TGTGCCAGCAGGTCGGGACTAGGGGATAAGAGCTCCTACAATGAGCAGTTCTTC. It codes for CASRSGLGDKSSYNEQFF.